Presented here are 2 T cell receptor beta chains from one specimen sequenced in a study of blood T cell repertoires in COVID-19. The assay was immunoSEQ multiplex PCR, and TCRdb's table has in-frame clones only and misses some. The sample lists around 84,000 clones; around four fifths were seen once. Source material: peripheral blood. The receptor set was obtained from an elderly man with active or convalescent COVID-19.

The table lists this clone with a few counts. The chain carries TRBV30 and TRBJ1-2, with unresolved D. The CDR3 loop spans 15 amino acids. Per germline, CDR1 GTSNPN and CDR2 SVGIG (reference sequence). With 4 bases removed from V and 4 bases from J, the gap between germline ends came to 19 bases. The CDR3, as DNA: TGTGCCTGGATTGGCGGAAGAGGAGGAAGCTATGGCTACACCTTC. Its translation: CAWIGGRGGSYGYTF.

The J gene is TRBJ1-4, the V gene TRBV5-4; D gene uncertain. Germline CDR1 SGHNT, CDR2 YYREEE (reference sequence). The CDR3 runs to 15 residues. Deletions cut 4 bases from V and 6 bases from J, with 16 bases between. The CDR3 DNA sequence: TGTGCCAGCAGCATCCCGGGCTTCGGGGATGAAAAACTGTTTTTT. It yields the protein CASSIPGFGDEKLFF.